Reported below is one TCR beta chain. Its antigen is currently unknown. Assay: immunoSEQ multiplex PCR; the TCRdb copy retains only in-frame clones and omits some. The sample consists of 95,000 to 150,000 clones, 90% of them appearing once. The V gene end was trimmed by 1 base and the J gene end by 9 bases; junction bases not matched to a gene: 11. The CDR3 loop spans 15 amino acids. In germline, CDR1 is SGHAT, CDR2 FQNNGV. The sample comes from a study of T cell responses to AZD1222 COVID-19 vaccine. Study-wide points: White British people made up most donors, females outnumbered males, and clonal diversity was possibly underestimated. As reported, nearly half of all spike-specific TCRs target variant regions that are unmutated.

Specimen: peripheral blood, collected 28 days after the second dose of the MenACWY control vaccine. This receptor was taken from an adult who received the MenACWY meningococcal vaccine as a control. V and J are TRBV11-2 and TRBJ2-5; TRBD2 aligns across 7 bases. The CDR3 DNA sequence: TGTGCCAGCAGCTTAGGGCTAGCGGCTGGCTCGGCCCAGTACTTC. Translation gives CASSLGLAAGSAQYF.